A selection of T cell receptor beta chains follows, all from one sample in a study of blood T cell repertoires in COVID-19. The table came from immunoSEQ multiplex PCR; TCRdb's copy has only in-frame clones and leaves some out. The data contain roughly 16,000 clones, about 86% of them singletons. Sequenced input: peripheral blood. These receptors all stem from a human donor in a cohort sampled during active COVID-19. CDR3s include the opening cysteine and the closing phenylalanine or tryptophan. A D gene is named only where the DNA matches it firmly. Some rows have no size entry. The others give once, few or many, or a class for an expanded clone.

v_call	d_call	j_call	clone_size	cdr3_nt	cdr3_aa
TRBV9	TRBD1	TRBJ1-6	NA	TGTGCCAGCAGCGCCCAGGGACAGGGTCATTCACCCCTCCACTTT	CASSAQGQGHSPLHF
TRBV9	NA	TRBJ1-1	NA	TGTGCCAGCAGCGTCGAGGGATCGAACACTGAAGCTTTCTTT	CASSVEGSNTEAFF
TRBV4-1	NA	TRBJ2-1	NA	TGCGCCAGCAGCCAACCGACTTCACGAAGCTCCTACAATGAGCAGTTCTTC	CASSQPTSRSSYNEQFF
TRBV18	NA	TRBJ1-4	once	TGTGCCAGCTCACCCGACACTACCAGTTTGGGGGGAAAACTGTTTTTT	CASSPDTTSLGGKLFF
TRBV2	NA	TRBJ1-1	NA	TGTGCCAGCAGAGGGGACATGAACACTGAAGCTTTCTTT	CASRGDMNTEAFF
TRBV14	TRBD2	TRBJ2-3	NA	TGTGCCAGCAGCCAGGCTAGCGGGAAACGCACAGATACGCAGTATTTT	CASSQASGKRTDTQYF
TRBV19	TRBD1	TRBJ2-3	NA	TGTGCCAGTAGTCCGGACAGGGTCGGGGCAGATACGCAGTATTTT	CASSPDRVGADTQYF
TRBV30	TRBD2	TRBJ2-5	NA	TGTGCCTGGAGACTAGCGGGGAGCCAAGAGACCCAGTACTTC	CAWRLAGSQETQYF
TRBV12-5	TRBD1	TRBJ1-1	NA	TGTGCTAGTGGTTTGGCCATCAGGGGGAGCACTGAAGCTTTCTTT	CASGLAIRGSTEAFF
TRBV28	TRBD1	TRBJ2-2	NA	TGTGCCAGCAGTTCCGGACAGGGGAACACCGGGGAGCTGTTTTTT	CASSSGQGNTGELFF
TRBV6-6	TRBD1	TRBJ2-7	NA	TGTGCCAGCAGTTATCTGACAGGGATTTCCTACGAGCAGTACTTC	CASSYLTGISYEQYF
TRBV9	TRBD1	TRBJ1-3	NA	TGTGCCAGCGCCCAATCCCCAACAGGGGGACCTGGAAACACCATATATTTT	CASAQSPTGGPGNTIYF
TRBV28	TRBD1	TRBJ1-2	NA	TGTGCCAGCAGACCAGGACAGGGGGCGATACCGGAAGGCTACACCTTC	CASRPGQGAIPEGYTF
TRBV14	NA	TRBJ1-4	once	TGTGCCAGCAGCCAAGATGAGGAAAAACTGTTTTTT	CASSQDEEKLFF
TRBV9	NA	TRBJ1-1	once	TGTGCCAGCAGCGCTGGGGGACAAAGGGCGGCTAACACTGAAGCTTTCTTT	CASSAGGQRAANTEAFF
TRBV2	TRBD1	TRBJ2-7	NA	TGTGCCAGCAGGGACAGGGGGTACGAGCAGTACTTC	CASRDRGYEQYF
TRBV12-3/TRBV12-4	TRBD1	TRBJ2-5	NA	TGTGCCAGCAGTCCAGACAGGGAGAAGACCCAGTACTTC	CASSPDREKTQYF
TRBV6-5	NA	TRBJ1-1	NA	TGTGCCAGCAGTTATCAGAAGAACACTGAAGCTTTCTTT	CASSYQKNTEAFF
TRBV18	TRBD2	TRBJ2-5	NA	TGTGCCAGCTCACGGACTAGCGTACTCCCGCAAGGAGAGACCCAGTACTTC	CASSRTSVLPQGETQYF
TRBV5-1	NA	TRBJ1-5	NA	TGCGCCAGCAGCTTGGTCCCGGATCAGCCCCAGCATTTT	CASSLVPDQPQHF
TRBV5-1	TRBD1	TRBJ2-3	NA	TGCGCCAGCAGCTTGGGACAGGGTTCGGATACGCAGTATTTT	CASSLGQGSDTQYF
TRBV5-1	NA	TRBJ2-1	NA	TGCGCCAGCAGCTTGACAGGAGAGCAGTTCTTC	CASSLTGEQFF
TRBV11-2	NA	TRBJ2-3	NA	TGTGCCAGCAGCTGGTCTCGCAGCGCAGATACGCAGTATTTT	CASSWSRSADTQYF
TRBV6-2/TRBV6-3	TRBD2	TRBJ2-3	NA	TGTGCCAGCAGTTACTCGAAACGGCTAGCGGGTAGCACAGATACGCAGTATTTT	CASSYSKRLAGSTDTQYF
TRBV27	NA	TRBJ1-2	NA	TGTGCCAGCAGTTCGTGGGCGGGCCAGGGGTATGTTGGCTACACCTTC	CASSSWAGQGYVGYTF
TRBV7-8	TRBD1	TRBJ2-1	NA	TGTGCCAGCACTACCCAGCCGGGGACAGGGTTTTACAATGAGCAGTTCTTC	CASTTQPGTGFYNEQFF
TRBV24-1	NA	TRBJ1-1	NA	TGTGCCACCAGTGATCCGACAGGTTATCCGGGGGCTTTCTTT	CATSDPTGYPGAFF
TRBV9	NA	TRBJ1-2	NA	TGTGCCAGCAGCGTAGGAGGCTCCAACTTC	CASSVGGSNF
TRBV28	NA	TRBJ1-2	NA	TGTGCCAGCTTAGAAACCCGGTGGTCTAACTATGGCTACACCTTC	CASLETRWSNYGYTF
TRBV21-1	NA	TRBJ2-7	NA	TGTGCCAGCAGCTCCTGGACACCCAAGAAGTCCTACGAGCAGTACTTC	CASSSWTPKKSYEQYF